Listed below are T cell receptor beta chains from one sample, sequenced in a study of cytomegalovirus exposure and HLA in healthy donors. The data were produced by immunoSEQ multiplex PCR, yet TCRdb's version contains in-frame clones alone and is incomplete. The sample shows tens of thousands of clones, 65% to 85% of them seen only once. The source material was PBMCs. All receptors derive from a woman under 40 in good health and CMV-seronegative. The CDR3 runs from the conserved cysteine through the conserved F or W. A D gene is named only where the DNA matches it firmly. Clone size is given for some rows only: seen once, a few or many times, or a class if the clone is expanded.

J: TRBJ2-2
length: 12
size: few
D: -
V: TRBV29-1
DNA: TGCAGCGTTGAAGAAGCGCTCGGGGAGCTGTTTTTT
CDR3: CSVEEALGELFF

J: TRBJ1-1
length: 13
size: -
D: TRBD1
V: TRBV7-2
DNA: TGTGCCAGCAGCCCCTGGACAGGGTTAGAAGCTTTCTTT
CDR3: CASSPWTGLEAFF

J: TRBJ2-7
length: 15
size: -
D: -
V: TRBV5-4
DNA: TGTGCCAGCAGCTTGGGTGGTAGCGTCTTCTACGAGCAGTACTTC
CDR3: CASSLGGSVFYEQYF

J: TRBJ1-1
length: 14
size: -
D: -
V: TRBV7-9
DNA: TGTGCCAGCAGCTTGCAGGGAGGAGCGACTGAAGCTTTCTTT
CDR3: CASSLQGGATEAFF

J: TRBJ1-5
length: 13
size: -
D: -
V: TRBV6-1
DNA: TGTGCCAGCAGTGACGCGGGACATCAGCCCCAGCATTTT
CDR3: CASSDAGHQPQHF

J: TRBJ2-3
length: 16
size: -
D: TRBD2
V: TRBV5-4
DNA: TGTGCCAGCAGCTTGGAGCCAGCGGGGGACACAGATACGCAGTATTTT
CDR3: CASSLEPAGDTDTQYF

J: TRBJ1-1
length: 14
size: -
D: TRBD1
V: TRBV28
DNA: TGTGCCAGCACCGTAACGGACAGGGCGACTGAAGCTTTCTTT
CDR3: CASTVTDRATEAFF

J: TRBJ2-5
length: 13
size: -
D: -
V: TRBV19
DNA: TGTGCCAGCTGTGAGCGGGTCCAAGAGACCCAGTACTTC
CDR3: CASCERVQETQYF

J: TRBJ2-7
length: 16
size: -
D: TRBD1
V: TRBV19
DNA: TGTGCCAGTAGTATAGGTACAGGGGGGAGCTCCTACGAGCAGTACTTC
CDR3: CASSIGTGGSSYEQYF

J: TRBJ2-7
length: 13
size: -
D: -
V: TRBV15
DNA: TGTGCCACCAGCAGAGGGGGAGTCCACGAGCAGTACTTC
CDR3: CATSRGGVHEQYF

J: TRBJ2-1
length: 13
size: -
D: -
V: TRBV28
DNA: TGTGCCAGCAGTTTGTCCCCAGGGGACGAGCAGTTCTTC
CDR3: CASSLSPGDEQFF

J: TRBJ2-2
length: 14
size: -
D: -
V: TRBV7-2
DNA: TGTGCCAGCAGCTTAGGGCGGGTAACCGGGGAGCTGTTTTTT
CDR3: CASSLGRVTGELFF

J: TRBJ1-4
length: 16
size: few
D: TRBD1
V: TRBV10-3
DNA: TGTGCCATCAGTGAGTCGGAGGGACAGATTAATGAAAAACTGTTTTTT
CDR3: CAISESEGQINEKLFF

J: TRBJ2-2
length: 15
size: once
D: TRBD1
V: TRBV25-1
DNA: TGTGCCAGCAGTGAACCTGGACAGGGCACCGGGGAGCTGTTTTTT
CDR3: CASSEPGQGTGELFF

J: TRBJ2-7
length: 13
size: once
D: TRBD1
V: TRBV19
DNA: TGTGCCAGTAGTATGACAGGGCCGTACGAGCAGTACTTC
CDR3: CASSMTGPYEQYF

J: TRBJ1-1
length: 17
size: once
D: TRBD1
V: TRBV2
DNA: TGTGCCAGCAGTGATACACAACAACTGGACAGGGACGCTGAAGCTTTCTTT
CDR3: CASSDTQQLDRDAEAFF

J: TRBJ2-3
length: 13
size: few
D: -
V: TRBV10-3
DNA: TGTGCCACCTCGAGCCGCGGTGGTGATACGCAGTATTTT
CDR3: CATSSRGGDTQYF

J: TRBJ1-3
length: 13
size: once
D: -
V: TRBV13
DNA: TGTGCCAGCAGCTCAGGAGCCGGAAACACCATATATTTT
CDR3: CASSSGAGNTIYF

J: TRBJ1-2
length: 13
size: -
D: TRBD1
V: TRBV6-1
DNA: TGTGCCAGCAGTGAGGACAGGGTCGATGGCTACACCTTC
CDR3: CASSEDRVDGYTF

J: TRBJ1-1
length: 13
size: -
D: -
V: TRBV7-8
DNA: TGTGCCAGCAGCTTAGTCAGGAACACTGAAGCTTTCTTT
CDR3: CASSLVRNTEAFF

J: TRBJ2-7
length: 10
size: -
D: -
V: TRBV11-2
DNA: TGTGCCAGCAGCTTTAGCGAGCAGTACTTC
CDR3: CASSFSEQYF

J: TRBJ2-3
length: 14
size: -
D: -
V: TRBV7-2
DNA: TGTGCCAGCAGCCCCGGGACTGACACAGATACGCAGTATTTT
CDR3: CASSPGTDTDTQYF

J: TRBJ2-1
length: 20
size: -
D: TRBD2
V: TRBV4-1
DNA: TGCGCCAGCAGCCGACAAGAGGTGGGATGGAGCGGGGGGGTAAACGATGAGCAGTTCTTC
CDR3: CASSRQEVGWSGGVNDEQFF

J: TRBJ2-7
length: 11
size: -
D: -
V: TRBV6-1
DNA: TGTGCCAGCAGTCCGTACACCGAGCAGTACTTC
CDR3: CASSPYTEQYF

J: TRBJ2-7
length: 14
size: once
D: -
V: TRBV6-1
DNA: TGTGCCAGCTTCTCCGGGACAACCTCCTACGAGCAGTACTTC
CDR3: CASFSGTTSYEQYF

J: TRBJ2-7
length: 17
size: few
D: -
V: TRBV6-4
DNA: TGTGCCAGCAGTGATCTGTTTAGTCGGACTCGCCTCTACGAGCAGTACTTC
CDR3: CASSDLFSRTRLYEQYF

J: TRBJ2-1
length: 15
size: -
D: TRBD2
V: TRBV13
DNA: TGTGCCAGCAAGATACGGCGGGGGGCAAACAATGAGCAGTTCTTC
CDR3: CASKIRRGANNEQFF

J: TRBJ1-2
length: 15
size: -
D: -
V: TRBV6-5
DNA: TGTGCCAGCAGTACGCCTGATGGGGGGATAGCTGGCTACACCTTC
CDR3: CASSTPDGGIAGYTF

J: TRBJ2-7
length: 14
size: -
D: -
V: TRBV7-9
DNA: TGTGCCAGCAGCCTAGGAAGGGGGACCTACGAGCAGTACTTC
CDR3: CASSLGRGTYEQYF

J: TRBJ2-3
length: 11
size: -
D: -
V: TRBV7-9
DNA: TGTGCCAGCAGCTTCGGGGATACGCAGTATTTT
CDR3: CASSFGDTQYF

J: TRBJ2-2
length: 15
size: -
D: TRBD2
V: TRBV7-2
DNA: TGTGCCAGCAGCCCTCCCGGGACTAGATCCGGGGAGCTGTTTTTT
CDR3: CASSPPGTRSGELFF

J: TRBJ2-6
length: 17
size: -
D: -
V: TRBV5-5
DNA: TGTGCCAGCAGCTTTATTACTCGGGGAACTGGGGCCAACGTCCTGACTTTC
CDR3: CASSFITRGTGANVLTF

J: TRBJ2-1
length: 18
size: -
D: TRBD2
V: TRBV9
DNA: TGTGCCAGCAGCGTAGCTCCCTTACGCGGGGGGGCATTTAATGAGCAGTTCTTC
CDR3: CASSVAPLRGGAFNEQFF

J: TRBJ1-2
length: 13
size: -
D: -
V: TRBV2
DNA: TGTGCCAGCAGTAGTGCCGGGTTTGACGGCTACACCTTC
CDR3: CASSSAGFDGYTF

J: TRBJ2-1
length: 14
size: -
D: TRBD1
V: TRBV6-4
DNA: TGTGCCAGCAGTAGGGCGACAGGGGTTGATGAGCAGTTCTTC
CDR3: CASSRATGVDEQFF

J: TRBJ1-1
length: 14
size: -
D: -
V: TRBV7-2
DNA: TGTGCCAGCAGCTTAGTACCCGGGGTCACTGAAGCTTTCTTT
CDR3: CASSLVPGVTEAFF

J: TRBJ1-2
length: 14
size: -
D: TRBD1
V: TRBV5-5
DNA: TGTGCCAGCAGCGCAGGACAGGCCCACTATGGCTACACCTTC
CDR3: CASSAGQAHYGYTF

J: TRBJ1-2
length: 18
size: -
D: TRBD1
V: TRBV27
DNA: TGTGCCAGCACCCTACGCCGGGACAGGGTCTATGGGACTTATGGCTACACCTTC
CDR3: CASTLRRDRVYGTYGYTF

J: TRBJ2-6
length: 15
size: -
D: -
V: TRBV2
DNA: TGTGCCAGCAGTGTGGGCATAACTGGGGCCAACGTCCTGACTTTC
CDR3: CASSVGITGANVLTF

J: TRBJ1-6
length: 16
size: -
D: -
V: TRBV5-5
DNA: TGTGCCAGCAGCTTGGCATTGGGGCAAAATAATTCACCCCTCCACTTT
CDR3: CASSLALGQNNSPLHF

J: TRBJ2-1
length: 16
size: -
D: TRBD2
V: TRBV10-1
DNA: TGCGCCAGCAGTGATCAAGGACTAGCGGGGAACAATGAGCAGTTCTTC
CDR3: CASSDQGLAGNNEQFF

J: TRBJ1-5
length: 19
size: -
D: TRBD1
V: TRBV4-3
DNA: TGCGCCAGCAGCCAAGATCTCTTCGTGGACAGGGGACGTAATCAGCCCCAGCATTTT
CDR3: CASSQDLFVDRGRNQPQHF

J: TRBJ1-5
length: 14
size: few
D: -
V: TRBV2
DNA: TGTGCCAGCAGGGAGACAGGCCGTGGTCAGCCCCAGCATTTT
CDR3: CASRETGRGQPQHF

J: TRBJ2-2
length: 14
size: once
D: -
V: TRBV5-4
DNA: TGTGCCGCTGACCAAGGGGGGAACACCGGGGAGCTGTTTTTT
CDR3: CAADQGGNTGELFF

J: TRBJ1-1
length: 15
size: -
D: -
V: TRBV25-1
DNA: TGTGCCAGCAGTGTTAGAACAGACCCTTCTCGAAGGGCTTTCTTT
CDR3: CASSVRTDPSRRAFF

J: TRBJ2-7
length: 16
size: -
D: TRBD2
V: TRBV27
DNA: TGTGCCAGCAGTGACGGGATGGGGACTACTGGCTACGAGCAGTACTTC
CDR3: CASSDGMGTTGYEQYF

J: TRBJ2-3
length: 17
size: -
D: TRBD1
V: TRBV5-1
DNA: TGCGCCAGCAGCTTGGGAGGTGGACAGGGGGTCACAGATACGCAGTATTTT
CDR3: CASSLGGGQGVTDTQYF

J: TRBJ2-3
length: 16
size: -
D: -
V: TRBV5-1
DNA: TGCGCCAGCAGCCCCCAAGACTCCTACCGCGCAGATACGCAGTATTTT
CDR3: CASSPQDSYRADTQYF

J: TRBJ2-1
length: 14
size: -
D: TRBD2
V: TRBV5-4
DNA: TGTGCCAGCAGCTTGGCCGCGACTAGCGGGGAGCAGTTCTTC
CDR3: CASSLAATSGEQFF

J: TRBJ2-1
length: 15
size: -
D: TRBD2
V: TRBV28
DNA: TGTGCCAGCAGCTCGCAGCGGGGGGGCTACAATGAGCAGTTCTTC
CDR3: CASSSQRGGYNEQFF